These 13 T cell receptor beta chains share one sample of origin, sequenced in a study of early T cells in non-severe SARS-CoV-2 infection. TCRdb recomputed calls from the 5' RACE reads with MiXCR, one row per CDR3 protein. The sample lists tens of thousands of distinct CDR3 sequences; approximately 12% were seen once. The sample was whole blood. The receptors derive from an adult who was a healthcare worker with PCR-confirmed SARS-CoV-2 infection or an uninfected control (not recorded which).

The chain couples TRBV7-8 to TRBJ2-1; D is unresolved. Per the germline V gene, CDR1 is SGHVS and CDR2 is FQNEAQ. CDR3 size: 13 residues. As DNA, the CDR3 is TGTGCGACCGAGGCCCCCCGATCCGATGAGCAGTTCTTC. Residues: CATEAPRSDEQFF.

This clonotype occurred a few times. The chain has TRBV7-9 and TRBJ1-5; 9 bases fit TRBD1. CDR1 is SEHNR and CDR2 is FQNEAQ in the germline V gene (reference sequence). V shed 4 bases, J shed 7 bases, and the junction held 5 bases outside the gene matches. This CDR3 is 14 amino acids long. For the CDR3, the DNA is TGTGCCAGCAGCTCAACCACAGGGGGCCAGCCCCAGCATTTT. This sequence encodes CASSSTTGGQPQHF. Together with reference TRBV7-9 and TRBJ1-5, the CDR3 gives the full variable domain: DTGVSQNPRHKITKRGQNVTFRCDPISEHNRLYWYRQTLGQGPEFLTYFQNEAQLEKSRLLSDRFSAERPKGSFSTLEIQRTEQGDSAMYLCASSSTTGGQPQHFGDGTRLSIL.

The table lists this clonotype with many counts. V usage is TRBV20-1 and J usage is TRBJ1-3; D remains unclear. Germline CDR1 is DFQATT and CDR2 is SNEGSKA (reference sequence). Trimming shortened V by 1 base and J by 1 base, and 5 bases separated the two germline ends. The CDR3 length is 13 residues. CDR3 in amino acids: CSARGESGNTIYF. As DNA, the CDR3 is TGCAGTGCTAGAGGGGAATCTGGAAACACCATATATTTT.

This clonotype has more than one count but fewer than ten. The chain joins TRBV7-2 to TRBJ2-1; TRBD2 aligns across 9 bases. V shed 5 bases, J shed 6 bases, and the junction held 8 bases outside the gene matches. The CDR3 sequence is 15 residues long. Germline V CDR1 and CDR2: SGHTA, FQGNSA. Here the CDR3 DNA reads TGTGCCAGCAGCCACTTAGTAGCGGGAGCCAATGAGCAGTTCTTC. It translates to CASSHLVAGANEQFF.

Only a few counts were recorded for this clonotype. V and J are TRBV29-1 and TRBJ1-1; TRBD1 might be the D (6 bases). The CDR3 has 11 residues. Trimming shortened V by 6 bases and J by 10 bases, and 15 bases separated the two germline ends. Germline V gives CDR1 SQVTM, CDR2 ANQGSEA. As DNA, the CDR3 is TGCAGCGTCCTATGGGGGCGGTCAGCTTTCTTT. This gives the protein CSVLWGRSAFF.

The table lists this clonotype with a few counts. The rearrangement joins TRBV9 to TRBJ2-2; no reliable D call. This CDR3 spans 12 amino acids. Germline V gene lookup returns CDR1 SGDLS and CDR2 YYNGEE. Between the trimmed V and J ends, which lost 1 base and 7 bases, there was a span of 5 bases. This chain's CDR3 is CASSVIGGELFF. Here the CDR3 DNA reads TGTGCCAGCAGCGTAATTGGCGGGGAGCTGTTTTTT.

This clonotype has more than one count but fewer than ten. CDR3 DNA: TGTGCCAGCAGCCAAGGAGGGCAAAATGAGCAGTTCTTC. The encoded protein is CASSQGGQNEQFF. V is TRBV4-2 and J is TRBJ2-1; TRBD2 is a possible D gene (5 bases). The germline CDR1 and CDR2 sequences are LGHNA and YNFKEQ. V lost 1 base, J lost 7 bases, and 8 bases lay in between. CDR3 length: 13 amino acids.

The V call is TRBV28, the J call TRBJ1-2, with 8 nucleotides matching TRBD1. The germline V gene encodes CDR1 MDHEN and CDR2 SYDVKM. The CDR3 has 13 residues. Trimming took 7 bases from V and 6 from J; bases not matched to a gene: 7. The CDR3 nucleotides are TGTGCCAGCACCCAGGACAGGGTGAATGGCTACACCTTC. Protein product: CASTQDRVNGYTF.

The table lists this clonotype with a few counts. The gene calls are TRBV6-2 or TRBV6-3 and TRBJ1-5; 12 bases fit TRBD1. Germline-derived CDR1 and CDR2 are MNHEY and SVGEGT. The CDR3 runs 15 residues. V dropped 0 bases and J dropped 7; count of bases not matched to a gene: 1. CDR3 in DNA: TGTGCCAGCAGTTACTCCGGGACAGGGGGCCAGCCCCAGCATTTT. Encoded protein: CASSYSGTGGQPQHF.

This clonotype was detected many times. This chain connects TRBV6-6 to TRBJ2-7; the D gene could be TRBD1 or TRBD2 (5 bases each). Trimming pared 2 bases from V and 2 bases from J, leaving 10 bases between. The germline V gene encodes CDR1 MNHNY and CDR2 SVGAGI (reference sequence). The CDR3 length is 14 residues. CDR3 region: CASSYAVGPYEQYF. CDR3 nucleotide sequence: TGTGCCAGCAGTTACGCCGTGGGACCCTACGAGCAGTACTTC.

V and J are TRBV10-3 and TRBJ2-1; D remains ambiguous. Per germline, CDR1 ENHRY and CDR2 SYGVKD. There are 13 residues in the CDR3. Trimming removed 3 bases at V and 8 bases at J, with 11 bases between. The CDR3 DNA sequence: TGTGCCATCAGTGAATCCGCCTTACATGAGCAGTTCTTC. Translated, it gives CAISESALHEQFF.

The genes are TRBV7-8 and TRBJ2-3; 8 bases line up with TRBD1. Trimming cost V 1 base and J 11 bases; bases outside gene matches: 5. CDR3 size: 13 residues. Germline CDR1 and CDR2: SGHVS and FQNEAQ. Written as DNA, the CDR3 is TGTGCCAGCAGCTTAGGGAGACAGGGGCGGCAGTATTTT. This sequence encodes CASSLGRQGRQYF.

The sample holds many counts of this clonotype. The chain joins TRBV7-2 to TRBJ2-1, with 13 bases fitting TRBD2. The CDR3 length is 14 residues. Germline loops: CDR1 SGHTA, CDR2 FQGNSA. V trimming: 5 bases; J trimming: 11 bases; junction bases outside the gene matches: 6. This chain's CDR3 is CASSEGLAGSKQFF. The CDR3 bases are TGTGCCAGCAGCGAGGGACTAGCGGGGTCCAAGCAGTTCTTC.